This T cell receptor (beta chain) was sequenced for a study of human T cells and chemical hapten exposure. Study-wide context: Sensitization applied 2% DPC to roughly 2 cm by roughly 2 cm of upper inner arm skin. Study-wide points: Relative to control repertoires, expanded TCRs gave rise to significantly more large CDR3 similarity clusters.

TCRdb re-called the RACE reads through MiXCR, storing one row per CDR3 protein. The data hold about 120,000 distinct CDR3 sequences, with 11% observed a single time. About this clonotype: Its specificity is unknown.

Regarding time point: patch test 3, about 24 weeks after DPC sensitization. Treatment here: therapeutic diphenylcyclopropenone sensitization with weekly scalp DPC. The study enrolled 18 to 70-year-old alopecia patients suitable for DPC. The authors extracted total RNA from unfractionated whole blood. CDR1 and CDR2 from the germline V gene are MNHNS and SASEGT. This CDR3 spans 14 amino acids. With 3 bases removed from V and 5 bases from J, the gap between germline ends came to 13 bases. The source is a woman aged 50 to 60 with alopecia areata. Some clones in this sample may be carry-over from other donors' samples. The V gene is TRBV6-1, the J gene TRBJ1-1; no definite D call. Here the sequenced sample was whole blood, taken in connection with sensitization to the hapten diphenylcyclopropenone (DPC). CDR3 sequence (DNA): TGTGCCAGCAGTGACGTCTTCCTGGGAACTGAAGCTTTCTTT. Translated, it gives CASSDVFLGTEAFF.